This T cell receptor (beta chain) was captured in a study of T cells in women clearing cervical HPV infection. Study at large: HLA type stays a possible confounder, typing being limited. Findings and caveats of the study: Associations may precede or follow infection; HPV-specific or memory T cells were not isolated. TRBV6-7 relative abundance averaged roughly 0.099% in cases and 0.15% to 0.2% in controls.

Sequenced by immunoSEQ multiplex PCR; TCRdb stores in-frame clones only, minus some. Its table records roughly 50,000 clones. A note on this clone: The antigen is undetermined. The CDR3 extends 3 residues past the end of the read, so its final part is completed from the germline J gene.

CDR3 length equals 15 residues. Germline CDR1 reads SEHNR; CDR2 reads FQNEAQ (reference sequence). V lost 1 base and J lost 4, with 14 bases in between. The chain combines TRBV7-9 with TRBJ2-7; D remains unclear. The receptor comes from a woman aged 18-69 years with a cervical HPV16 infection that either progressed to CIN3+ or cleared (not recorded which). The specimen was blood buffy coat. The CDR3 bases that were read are TGTGCCAGCAGCTTAGTCCCCACCCTAGTGTACGAG. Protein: CASSLVPTLVYE. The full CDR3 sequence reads CASSLVPTLVYEQYF.